A single sample gave rise to the 22 T cell receptor beta chains below, sequenced in a study of cytomegalovirus exposure and HLA in healthy donors. PCR involved 60 Vbeta and 13 Jbeta primers. Data came from immunoSEQ multiplex PCR; TCRdb stores just in-frame clones and leaves some out. The sample records 150,000 to 200,000 clones, approximately 79% being singletons. Sequenced: PBMCs. Every receptor here comes from a woman aged 50 to 60 in good health and CMV-seropositive.

This clone is a singleton in its sample. The V call is TRBV2, the J call TRBJ2-2, with D perhaps TRBD1 (7 bases). The V gene's germline CDR1 is SNHLY and CDR2 FYNNEI. V dropped 4 bases and J dropped 4 bases, with 13 bases sitting between them. The CDR3 sequence is 15 residues long. The DNA for the CDR3 is TGTGCCAGCAGTGGTCAGGGGGGAGGCACCGGGGAGCTGTTTTTT. It encodes CASSGQGGGTGELFF.

The rearrangement links TRBV2 to TRBJ1-5; a weak D match, TRBD1 (5 bases). V lost 8 bases and J lost 0, with 11 bases in between. Germline V gives CDR1 SNHLY, CDR2 FYNNEI. This CDR3 contains 14 residues. CDR3 loop: CASGGRSSNQPQHF. The CDR3 DNA follows: TGTGCCAGCGGGGGGAGGAGTAGCAATCAGCCCCAGCATTTT.

CDR3 DNA: TGTGCCAGCAGACAGAGGGATGAGCAGTTCTTC. Its protein is CASRQRDEQFF. The gene calls are TRBV6-5 and TRBJ2-1, with TRBD2 as a possible D gene (5 bases). Germline CDR1 and CDR2: MNHEY and SVGAGI. The CDR3 spans 11 residues. V lost 6 bases and J lost 8, with 8 bases in between.

The rearrangement uses TRBV10-3 and TRBJ1-1; TRBD1 matches 8 bases. V was pared by 10 bases and J by 4 bases, with 5 bases of the junction left unmatched. This CDR3 contains 12 residues. Germline V lookup: CDR1 ENHRY, CDR2 SYGVKD. The CDR3: CATEDRATEAFF. The CDR3 DNA is TGTGCCACCGAGGACAGGGCCACTGAAGCTTTCTTT.

The rearrangement links TRBV6-6 to TRBJ2-5; D uncertain. Trimming cost V 5 bases and J 4 bases, with 8 bases left between them. Germline values: CDR1 MNHNY, CDR2 SVGAGI (reference sequence). The CDR3 is 12 residues long. The CDR3: CASSPAGETQYF. DNA of the CDR3: TGTGCCAGCAGTCCCGCCGGAGAGACCCAGTACTTC.

The chain joins TRBV6-1 to TRBJ2-3; 9 positions match TRBD1. The CDR3 spans 11 residues. Germline CDR1 MNHNS, CDR2 SASEGT. The DNA of the CDR3 is TGTACAGGGGGCAGCACAGATACGCAGTATTTT. As protein: CTGGSTDTQYF.

This chain connects TRBV7-2 to TRBJ1-1; D not certain. Germline V CDR1 and CDR2: SGHTA, FQGNSA. CDR3 length: 16 residues. V lost 0 bases and J lost 8, with 19 bases in between. The CDR3 DNA sequence: TGTGCCAGCAGCTTAGCTCTCGTGGGCAGAAGAAGCGAAGCTTTCTTT. Protein: CASSLALVGRRSEAFF.

The chain combines TRBV7-9 with TRBJ2-1; 9 bases fit TRBD2. The V gene end was trimmed by 3 bases and the J gene end by 6 bases; junction bases not matched to a gene: 3. CDR3 length: 14 amino acids. Germline CDR1 is SEHNR and CDR2 is FQNEAQ (reference sequence). CDR3 in DNA: TGTGCCAGCAGCTTCGGGACTAGCCGCAATGAGCAGTTCTTC. Amino acid sequence: CASSFGTSRNEQFF.

V gene TRBV7-9 combines with J gene TRBJ2-1, with 7 bases aligning to TRBD1. The CDR3 contains 12 residues. The germline CDR1 and CDR2 sequences are SEHNR and FQNEAQ (reference sequence). The V and J ends lost 4 bases and 8 bases, in that order; junction bases with no gene match: 2. CDR3 nucleotide sequence: TGTGCCAGCAGCTCGCAGGGGGATGAGCAGTTCTTC. Translation gives CASSSQGDEQFF.

The chain couples TRBV10-2 to TRBJ1-2, with 8 bases matching TRBD1. This CDR3 region has 14 residues. CDR1 and CDR2 (germline): WSHSY, SAAADI. J lost 4 bases, V lost 4 bases, and 5 bases had no gene match. The DNA for the CDR3 is TGCGCCAGCAGTGCCTACAGGGGGGGCTATGGCTACACCTTC. It yields the protein CASSAYRGGYGYTF.

The genes are TRBV7-9 and TRBJ2-5; D is ambiguous. The CDR3 covers 14 residues. Trimming took off 0 bases at V and 3 bases at J, with 8 bases between the two ends. The V gene's germline CDR1 is SEHNR and CDR2 FQNEAQ (reference sequence). The CDR3 DNA is TGTGCCAGCAGCTTAGCCGTAAGCGAAGAGACCCAGTACTTC. Its translation: CASSLAVSEETQYF.

The chain combines TRBV2 with TRBJ2-1; 12 bases align to TRBD2. Germline V gene sequence: CDR1 SNHLY, CDR2 FYNNEI. The CDR3 sequence is 18 residues long. The ends lost 5 bases at V and 5 bases at J; junction bases unmatched: 13. CDR3 DNA sequence: TGTGCCAGCAGTCCATATCGGCTAGCGGGGGGGAAAAACAATGAGCAGTTCTTC. This codes for CASSPYRLAGGKNNEQFF.

The CDR3 DNA is TGTGCCAGCAGCCTCCCTCGGACACTTCAGCAGTACTTC. Translated: CASSLPRTLQQYF. V is TRBV5-8 and J is TRBJ2-7; perhaps TRBD1 as D (5 bases). CDR1 SGHTS and CDR2 YDEGEE come from the germline V gene. The CDR3 length is 13 residues. Deletions cut 4 bases from V and 8 bases from J, with 16 bases between. Drawing the rest from reference TRBV5-8 and TRBJ2-7, the complete variable domain is EAGVTQSPTHLIKTRGQQATLRCSPISGHTSVYWYQQALGLGLQFLLWYDEGEERNRGNFPPRFSGRQFPNYSSELNVNALELEDSALYLCASSLPRTLQQYFGPGTRLTVT.

The V and J genes are TRBV7-8 and TRBJ2-7; 10 bases line up with TRBD2. The CDR3 contains 15 residues. Germline V gene lookup returns CDR1 SGHVS and CDR2 FQNEAQ. The junction had 3 bases not matched to a gene; V was cut back by 4 bases and J by 0 bases. The CDR3 DNA follows: TGTGCCAGCAGCTCCAAGCGGGAGGGCTCCTACGAGCAGTACTTC. Protein sequence: CASSSKREGSYEQYF.

The chain carries TRBV7-8 and TRBJ2-2; 13 bases fit TRBD2. The CDR3 runs 16 residues. The V gene end was trimmed by 1 base and the J gene end by 9 bases; junction bases not matched to a gene: 5. Germline-derived CDR1 and CDR2 are SGHVS and FQNEAQ. The CDR3 nucleotides read TGTGCCAGCAGCTTAGGGACTAGCGGGGGATGGTGGGAGCTGTTTTTT. Its protein product is CASSLGTSGGWWELFF. The full variable domain, with the rest looked up from reference TRBV7-8 and TRBJ2-2, is GAGVSQSPRYKVAKRGQDVALRCDPISGHVSLFWYQQALGQGPEFLTYFQNEAQLDKSGLPSDRFFAERPEGSVSTLKIQRTQQEDSAVYLCASSLGTSGGWWELFFGEGSRLTVL.

This clone was seen a handful of times. CDR3 in amino acids: CASSFRIYLNTEAFF. The CDR3 DNA is TGTGCCAGCAGCTTCAGGATTTACCTGAACACTGAAGCTTTCTTT. This chain uses TRBV5-6 with TRBJ1-1; no firm D call. CDR1 is SGHDT, CDR2 YYEEEE, per germline. The CDR3 is 15 amino acids. Trimming took off 2 bases at V and 0 bases at J, with 11 bases between the two ends.

The gene calls are TRBV30 and TRBJ2-5, with TRBD2 identical over 7 bases. The assigned J gene may be wrong: the sequence end matches TRBJ2-7 better. CDR3 length: 15 amino acids. Germline values: CDR1 GTSNPN, CDR2 SVGIG (reference sequence). The CDR3 sequence is CAWNRHFSGGYEQYF. In DNA form, the CDR3 reads TGTGCCTGGAACAGACACTTCTCGGGGGGCTACGAGCAGTACTTC.

The rearrangement links TRBV2 to TRBJ1-1; the match to TRBD1 covers 7 bases. The germline CDR1 and CDR2 sequences are SNHLY and FYNNEI. The CDR3 contains 15 residues. V lost 6 bases and J lost 5; bases outside the gene matches: 12. The CDR3 nucleotides read TGTGCCAGCAGACTCATCACAGGGGAAGGGACTGAAGCTTTCTTT. It encodes CASRLITGEGTEAFF.

The chain is built from TRBV29-1 and TRBJ1-2, with 9 positions matching TRBD1. In germline, CDR1 is SQVTM, CDR2 ANQGSEA. The CDR3 consists of 14 residues. V dropped 7 bases and J dropped 3; count of bases not matched to a gene: 9. The CDR3 here is CSASDRTGDYGYTF. Written as DNA, the CDR3 is TGCAGCGCCTCCGACCGGACAGGGGACTATGGCTACACCTTC.

The chain recombines TRBV5-1 with TRBJ2-3; 7 bases agree with TRBD1. Germline V gene data show CDR1 as SGHRS and CDR2 as YFSETQ. The ends lost 3 bases at V and 4 bases at J; junction bases unmatched: 2. The CDR3 consists of 13 residues. The CDR3 DNA is TGCGCCAGCAGCTCACAGGGGTCAGATACGCAGTATTTT. Translation gives CASSSQGSDTQYF.

This chain links TRBV10-1 with TRBJ2-7; 8 bases line up with TRBD1. The germline V gene encodes CDR1 WNHNN and CDR2 SYGVQD (reference sequence). The CDR3 has 13 residues. V lost 5 bases to trimming and J lost 6 bases; unmatched junction nucleotides: 6. The chain's CDR3 is CASSWTGTAEQYF. CDR3 nucleotide sequence: TGCGCCAGCAGTTGGACAGGGACGGCCGAGCAGTACTTC.

This chain connects TRBV20-1 to TRBJ2-4; the D gene is possibly TRBD2 (6 bases). V was shortened by 0 bases and J by 13 bases, with 10 bases between the two germline ends. Germline V gene data show CDR1 as DFQATT and CDR2 as SNEGSKA (reference sequence). The length of the CDR3 is 11 residues. The DNA of the CDR3 is TGCAGTGCTAGAGAAGGAGGGACGCAGTACTTC. Translating it yields CSAREGGTQYF.